What follows describes a single T cell receptor (beta chain). Its antigen is not yet known. Base quality data are lacking; no much larger clone is found one base away. For sequencing of the TCRbeta CDR3 region, genomic DNA was extracted from the sorted cells. The immunoSEQ Assay was used for sequencing of TCRbeta CDR3 regions. Entries here come from immuneACCESS through TCRdb and include only in-frame sequences with V and J called. Some clones fail to appear in such tables; in the studies checked, an unresolved V gene covers under half of the shortfall, and the cause of the remainder is unknown. This sample lists about 57,000 clones; 75% to 85% were detected once. Clones ranked in the top ten supply approximately 2.8% of the sample. Patients with autoimmune disease history or receiving systemic immunosuppression were excluded from the trial. In every dose cohort, peripheral blood was drawn for TCR sequencing at baseline, cycle 4 day 1, and cycle 7 day 1. Samples came from an open-label, multicenter, first-in-human phase I dose-escalation trial of ivuxolimab. Adults with locally advanced or metastatic melanoma, renal cell carcinoma, hepatocellular carcinoma or head and neck squamous cell carcinoma were enrolled in the trial. Before TCR sequencing, CD4+ T cells and CD8+ T cells were sorted from peripheral blood as separate populations.

The sample belongs to a study of OX40 agonist ivuxolimab in advanced cancers. In terms of the full investigation: Ivuxolimab, which targeted the costimulatory receptor OX40 (CD134), was an agonistic, fully human IgG2 monoclonal antibody. Intravenous ivuxolimab was administered to patients every 2 weeks at six dose levels: 0.01, 0.1, 0.3, 1.5, 3 and 10 mg/kg. Among the approximately 50 dose-escalation patients, 19 had hepatocellular carcinoma, roughly 15 melanoma, 9 renal cell carcinoma and 9 head and neck cancer. A male proportion of 82.7% and a mean age of about 60 years, ranging from roughly 23 to 79, were recorded for the dose-escalation cohort. Prior anti-PD-1, anti-PD-L1 or anti-CTLA-4 therapy was permitted, and checkpoint inhibitors had been received by around 39% of dose-escalation patients. Partial responses were achieved by three dose-escalation patients, of whom one had hepatocellular carcinoma and two had cutaneous melanoma. Peripheral TCRbeta sequencing was intended to test whether TCR sequence diversity was altered and clonal T-cell expansion was caused by ivuxolimab. The paper describes the monotherapy dose-escalation part (N of about 57 patients) of the phase I trial of ivuxolimab. General conclusions and limits of the study: After ivuxolimab, CD8+ T cells had more expanded clones than CD4+ T cells on average. At doses of 0.1 to 3.0 mg/kg, clonal expansion of both CD4+ and CD8+ blood T cells was observed from baseline to week 6. Partial responders in the 0.1-3.0 mg/kg groups had among the lowest normalized peripheral clonal expansion, especially among CD8+ T cells. Low levels of normalized T-cell clonal expansion were also seen in some patients who did not respond. The antigen specificity of the clonally expanded peripheral T cells was not determined.

The junction shows trimming of 6 bases on V and 12 bases on J, and the gene matches do not reach 6 bases of it. The CDR3, from cysteine to phenylalanine, totals 13 residues. Left in the record is the CDR3 DNA by itself, 39 bases read in frame from the first base. According to the germline V gene (reference sequence), CDR1 reads MNHEY and CDR2 reads SMNVEV. This TCR came from an adult with an advanced solid tumor such as melanoma, head and neck, liver or kidney cancer. The chain joins TRBV27 to TRBJ2-1, with 12 junctional bases fitting TRBD2. The sample was CD4+ or CD8+ T cells sorted from blood, taken in a trial of the OX40 agonist ivuxolimab. CDR3 protein: CASRLAGGGRQFF. The nucleotide sequence is TGTGCCAGCAGACTAGCGGGAGGCGGAAGGCAGTTCTTC.